Shown below are 22 T cell receptor beta chains from a single sample sequenced in a study of CD8 T cells in ankylosing spondylitis. TCRdb analysed the 5' RACE reads with MiXCR anew, one entry per CDR3 protein. The data show some 180,000 distinct CDR3 sequences, roughly 20% seen once. The material sequenced was blood, either unsorted or a sorted T cell fraction (not recorded which). The receptors here all came from a male donor aged 10 to 35 with ankylosing spondylitis or in good health (not recorded which).

Many counts were recorded for this clonotype. V usage is TRBV20-1 and J usage is TRBJ2-3; 7 nucleotides align to TRBD2. From germline, CDR1 is DFQATT and CDR2 SNEGSKA (reference sequence). The CDR3 runs to 14 residues. V dropped 6 bases and J dropped 3; count of bases not matched to a gene: 9. Here the CDR3 reads CSAVRTSATDTQYF. In DNA, the CDR3 is TGCAGTGCGGTACGGACTAGTGCTACAGATACGCAGTATTTT.

This clonotype was seen at least ten times. The J gene is TRBJ2-2, the V gene TRBV27, with a possible D match to TRBD2 (5 bases). The CDR3 totals 15 residues. V was cut by 3 bases and J by 3 bases, with 11 bases left in between. CDR1 and CDR2 from the germline V gene are MNHEY and SMNVEV (reference sequence). The chain's CDR3 is CASSFRTDYTGELFF. CDR3 coding DNA: TGTGCCAGCAGTTTCAGGACGGACTACACCGGGGAGCTGTTTTTT.

This clonotype was counted many times. The CDR3 region is CASRKEGSGELFF. Written as DNA, the CDR3 is TGTGCCAGCAGGAAGGAGGGCTCCGGGGAGCTGTTTTTT. The chain uses TRBV2 and TRBJ2-2; D might be TRBD2 (6 bases). Germline V lookup: CDR1 SNHLY, CDR2 FYNNEI. The ends were cut back, 6 bases at V and 6 bases at J, with 11 bases in the middle. The length of the CDR3 is 13 residues. The complete variable domain, with remaining parts taken from reference TRBV2 and TRBJ2-2, reads EPEVTQTPSHQVTQMGQEVILRCVPISNHLYFYWYRQILGQKVEFLVSFYNNEISEKSEIFDDQFSVERPDGSNFTLKIRSTKLEDSAMYFCASRKEGSGELFFGEGSRLTVL.

This clonotype was seen at least ten times. The chain carries TRBV6-4 and TRBJ1-4; no definite D call. The CDR3 consists of 16 residues. V dropped 6 bases and J dropped 2 bases, with 16 bases sitting between them. Germline V gene data show CDR1 as MRHNA and CDR2 as SNTAGT. The CDR3 loop is CASSERLGSTNEKLFF. For the CDR3, the DNA is TGTGCCAGCAGCGAGAGACTCGGGTCCACTAATGAAAAACTGTTTTTT.

This clonotype has a count of ten or more. The chain employs TRBV6-2 or TRBV6-3 and TRBJ1-5; possible D gene TRBD1, 5 bases. The CDR3 loop spans 16 amino acids. V was shortened by 6 bases and J by 2 bases, with 17 bases between the two germline ends. Germline lookup yields CDR1 MNHEY and CDR2 SVGEGT. CDR3 loop: CASRQAGTRGNQPQHF. The CDR3, as DNA: TGTGCCAGCAGACAGGCGGGGACTCGAGGCAATCAGCCCCAGCATTTT.

In its sample, this clonotype was seen many times. The CDR3, as DNA: TGTGCCAGCGGGGGGGGAGTGGGGCAGAGGGACACAGATACGCAGTATTTT. As protein: CASGGGVGQRDTDTQYF. The chain recombines TRBV12-3 or TRBV12-4 with TRBJ2-3, with 7 bases lining up with TRBD2. The CDR3 covers 17 residues. With 8 bases clipped from V and 2 bases from J, the junction kept 16 bases outside the gene matches.

This chain connects TRBV7-9 to TRBJ2-1; 13 bases match TRBD2. The V gene end was trimmed by 4 bases and the J gene end by 5 bases; junction bases not matched to a gene: 17. This CDR3 comprises 20 residues. Germline CDR1 is SEHNR and CDR2 is FQNEAQ (reference sequence). The CDR3 region has the DNA TGTGCCAGCAGCTCCTTGACTAGCGGGAGGTCTCCAAGGGTAGACAATGAGCAGTTCTTC. It yields the protein CASSSLTSGRSPRVDNEQFF.

This clonotype was counted many times. This chain connects TRBV20-1 to TRBJ2-1; 8 bases line up with TRBD2. CDR1 and CDR2 from the germline V gene are DFQATT and SNEGSKA (reference sequence). V was pared by 1 base and J by 6 bases, with 5 bases of the junction left unmatched. The CDR3 is made up of 14 amino acids. CDR3 sequence (DNA): TGCAGTGCTAGAGCCCGGGAGGGCATCAATGAGCAGTTCTTC. Translation: CSARAREGINEQFF.

This clonotype has ten or more counts. The V and J genes are TRBV5-5 and TRBJ1-2; a weak D match, TRBD1 (5 bases). This CDR3 has 14 residues. Germline values: CDR1 SGHKS, CDR2 YYEKEE (reference sequence). The germline V and J ends were trimmed by 4 bases and 0 bases, with 10 bases remaining between them. The CDR3 spells CASSPGTANYGYTF. The CDR3 DNA is TGTGCCAGCAGCCCCGGGACGGCTAACTATGGCTACACCTTC.

In this sample, this clonotype turned up many times. The J gene is TRBJ1-2, the V gene TRBV28; no clear D. The CDR3 covers 11 residues. The ends were cut back, 6 bases at V and 7 bases at J, with 9 bases in the middle. Germline V lookup: CDR1 MDHEN, CDR2 SYDVKM. The CDR3 sequence is CASRRGFGYTF. As DNA, the CDR3 is TGTGCCAGCAGGCGGGGTTTTGGCTACACCTTC.

This clonotype was seen only a few times. The chain uses TRBV29-1 and TRBJ2-1; 7 bases align to TRBD2. Per the germline V gene, CDR1 is SQVTM and CDR2 is ANQGSEA. J was trimmed by 14 bases and V by 5 bases; bases with no gene match: 9. The CDR3 loop spans 11 amino acids. The CDR3 protein is CSVLERDEEFF. CDR3 nucleotide sequence: TGCAGCGTTCTCGAGCGGGACGAGGAGTTCTTC.

This clonotype came up a few times. The chain employs TRBV20-1 and TRBJ2-1; D might be TRBD1 (6 bases). V was cut by 3 bases and J by 9 bases, with 12 bases left in between. The CDR3 has 12 residues. Looked up from germline, CDR1 is DFQATT and CDR2 is SNEGSKA (reference sequence). DNA of the CDR3: TGCAGTGCTAGGACAGGCGGAGGTGAGCAGTTCTTC. It translates to CSARTGGGEQFF.

The CDR3 nucleotides are TGTGCCAGCAGCTTAAGGCGAGGGGAGCTGTTTTTT. This encodes CASSLRRGELFF. The genes are TRBV7-6 and TRBJ2-2, with D hard to call. This CDR3 has 12 residues. The V and J ends lost 2 bases and 8 bases respectively, with 6 bases between them. Germline CDR1 reads SGHVS; CDR2 reads FNYEAQ.

This clonotype was seen only a few times. The chain employs TRBV20-1 and TRBJ2-2, with TRBD2 as a possible D gene (6 bases). CDR3 length: 13 residues. CDR1 is DFQATT, CDR2 SNEGSKA, per germline (reference sequence). V shed 0 bases and J shed 4 bases, with 6 bases lying between them. CDR3 sequence (DNA): TGCAGTGCTAGAGAGGGGGGCACCGGGGAGCTGTTTTTT. This encodes CSAREGGTGELFF.

This clonotype has a count of ten or more. The chain combines TRBV10-3 with TRBJ2-5; 12 bases fit TRBD2. CDR1 and CDR2 (germline): ENHRY, SYGVKD. Trimming took 10 bases from V and 3 from J; bases not matched to a gene: 3. CDR3 length: 13 residues. The CDR3 coding sequence is TGTGCCAGCAGACTAGCGGGAGAAGAGACCCAGTACTTC. This sequence encodes CASRLAGEETQYF.

This chain's CDR3 is CASSSLGASYEQYF. The CDR3 DNA sequence: TGTGCCAGCAGTTCATTGGGGGCCTCCTACGAGCAGTACTTC. This chain uses TRBV27 with TRBJ2-7; weak D call: TRBD1 (6 bases). From germline, CDR1 is MNHEY and CDR2 SMNVEV (reference sequence). This CDR3 has 14 amino acids. V lost 4 bases and J 0 bases, leaving 10 bases between the germline ends.

There are many counts of this clonotype. The V and J genes are TRBV6-5 and TRBJ2-5; perhaps D is TRBD1 or TRBD2 (5 bases each). Germline CDR1 and CDR2: MNHEY and SVGAGI. The ends were cut back, 6 bases at V and 9 bases at J, with 17 bases in the middle. The length of the CDR3 is 13 residues. The CDR3 loop reads CASSQGPYNSQYF. The CDR3 bases are TGTGCCAGCAGCCAGGGACCTTATAACTCCCAGTACTTC.

This clonotype came up many times. The V gene is TRBV6-5, the J gene TRBJ1-4; the D gene is possibly TRBD1 (5 bases). The CDR3 has 12 amino acids. Germline values: CDR1 MNHEY, CDR2 SVGAGI. Trimming left V 8 bases short and J 8 bases short, with 12 bases between. CDR3 bases: TGTGCCAGCTCCAGGGACCGGGAAAAACTGTTTTTT. This encodes CASSRDREKLFF.

This clonotype was seen only a few times. The chain carries TRBV12-3 or TRBV12-4 and TRBJ2-1; no firm D call. V was clipped by 2 bases and J by 4 bases, with 18 bases between them. The CDR3 covers 17 residues. This chain's CDR3 is CASSLNSVPATYNEQFF. DNA for the CDR3: TGTGCCAGCAGTTTAAATTCGGTACCGGCCACTTACAATGAGCAGTTCTTC.

This clonotype was picked up many times. In DNA form, the CDR3 reads TGTGCCAGCAGCCCCCTAGCGGGAGGTGCCTACAATGAGCAGTTCTTC. The encoded protein is CASSPLAGGAYNEQFF. The V call is TRBV11-3, the J call TRBJ2-1; 11 bases match TRBD2. The V gene end was trimmed by 5 bases and the J gene end by 2 bases; junction bases not matched to a gene: 5. The CDR3 consists of 16 residues. Germline V CDR1 and CDR2: SGHNT, YENEEA.

This clonotype has at least ten counts. This chain joins TRBV4-2 and TRBJ2-5; 7 bases match TRBD1. This CDR3 spans 14 amino acids. V lost 0 bases and J lost 4; bases outside the gene matches: 2. The germline V gene encodes CDR1 LGHNA and CDR2 YNFKEQ. Here the CDR3 DNA reads TGTGCCAGCAGCCAAGAAAACAGGGGAGAGACCCAGTACTTC. This codes for CASSQENRGETQYF.

The rearrangement links TRBV6-4 to TRBJ2-1, with D possibly matching TRBD1 (7 bases). This CDR3 is built from 16 residues. The V gene lost 0 bases and the J gene lost 4 bases, with 13 bases spanning the gap. The V gene's germline CDR1 is MRHNA and CDR2 SNTAGT. The CDR3 is CASSDSSRGEYNEQFF. The CDR3 DNA reads TGTGCCAGCAGTGACTCGAGCAGGGGGGAATACAATGAGCAGTTCTTC.